This T cell receptor beta chain was captured in a study of technical replicates of blood from a few donors. TCRdb's copy holds only in-frame clones and misses some; the assay was immunoSEQ multiplex PCR. Of over 50,000 clones in the sample, 70% to 90% were seen once. The CDR3 runs to 17 residues. CDR1 is SGHAT and CDR2 is FQNNGV in the germline V gene. V lost 4 bases, J lost 6 bases, and 16 bases stayed unmatched. The chain couples TRBV11-2 to TRBJ2-7; TRBD1 agrees at 9 bases. Sequenced sample: PBMCs. The TCR sequence derives from a human donor in good health. Some clones in this sample may be carry-over from other donors' samples. CDR3 region: CASSSSYQPGQGGEQYF. The CDR3 nucleotides read TGTGCCAGCAGCTCATCCTATCAGCCGGGACAGGGCGGCGAGCAGTACTTC.